This entry describes one TCR beta chain. This clone's antigen is unknown. Base quality data are lacking; no much larger clone is found one base away. Collaborating institutions collected whole blood in K2EDTA tubes following their own protocols. Collaborator samples were shipped for TCRbeta analysis as frozen whole blood, isolated PBMCs, or DNA extracted from either sample type. The CDR3 holds 14 amino acids from the cysteine to the phenylalanine. Just CDR3 DNA is preserved here, 42 bases in frame from base 1. Sequences WSHSY (CDR1) and SAAADI (CDR2) are obtained from the germline V gene. A distance of 17 bases separates the germline ends of V and J, which lose 6 bases and 6 bases respectively. The entry originates in a study of blood T cell repertoires in COVID-19 (dated by TCRdb to 2020 to 2022). For context, the study as a whole: The collaborator samples originated in the United States, Italy and Spain and spanned the acute and convalescent phases of COVID-19. The repertoires were made available in a free public database intended to serve as a resource for research on the immune response to SARS-CoV-2. The samples were drawn from two sources: the first 160 participants of the ongoing ImmuneRACE study, and 1,000 to 1,500 subjects contributed by 6 global collaborators. Where available, HLA class I and class II types were obtained from metadata supplied by the sample provider rather than from assay-based typing. Subjects who had been exposed to COVID-19, were actively infected with it, or had recovered from it provided the deeply sampled blood TCRbeta repertoires that made up the dataset. The material from the prospective study consisted of cDNA or gDNA derived from T cells, B-cell-depleted T cells, or PBMCs. The sample metadata nearly always contained a de-identified subject ID, COVID-19 status, age in years and sex.

TCRbeta CDR3 regions were amplified from genomic DNA using the immunoSEQ Assay, a bias-controlled multiplex PCR. The published analysis was carried out like this. The number of nucleated cells in each sample was estimated from the amplification of reference gene primers within the assay. Sequence reads were collapsed and filtered to measure the absolute abundance of every unique TCRbeta CDR3 rearrangement. For each sample, productive Simpson clonality was calculated by taking the square root of Simpson's diversity index across productive rearrangements. This is the immuneACCESS table as TCRdb keeps it, with only in-frame sequences that have V and J called. A part of the clones is gone; compared with another copy, unresolved V genes explain less than half, and the rest is unexplained. The V and J calls and clone size were taken over from that table, and D and trimming were inferred from the DNA. In all, the sample holds 100,000 to 150,000 clones, and under 85% of those were seen once. Over 9% of the sample lies in the top ten.

On the study overall, not on this receptor specifically: Clinical and demographic metadata were provided uncurated, with the amount varying by source and participant.

The V and J genes are TRBV10-2 and TRBJ1-1; the best D guess is TRBD1, with 6 bases matching. This TCR derives from a woman aged 55-69 years with acute or convalescent COVID-19. Sequenced input: peripheral blood. The CDR3 protein: CASRSTGSVAEAFF. The nucleotide sequence reads TGCGCCAGCAGGTCCACAGGGTCTGTAGCTGAAGCTTTCTTT.